This T cell receptor beta chain emerged from a study of blood T cells in healthy people across ages. V trimming: 3 bases; J trimming: 5 bases; junction bases outside the gene matches: 1. CDR3 length: 14 amino acids. Looked up from germline, CDR1 is SGHTA and CDR2 is FQGNSA. Study results and limitations: Fewer expanded clones and more diversity marked long-lived versus aged donors. Per million T cells, TCR beta diversity dropped roughly linearly as age increased.

A sample-barcoded 5' primer and a J-beta primer mix were used in a second PCR of roughly 6 to 11 cycles. TCRdb recomputed calls from the 5' RACE reads with MiXCR, one row per CDR3 protein. This sample carries 700,000 to 1,000,000 distinct CDR3 sequences, under 45% of them seen once, and the ten largest clones take 15% to 25%. This clonotype was observed many times. Its antigen is unidentified. The chain recombines TRBV7-2 with TRBJ2-4; TRBD1 matches 10 bases. This receptor was taken from a man aged 55 to 70 in good health. The sequencing sample was made of blood. DNA for the CDR3: TGTGCCAGCAGCTTGGGGACAGGGGAAAACATTCAGTACTTC. This sequence encodes CASSLGTGENIQYF.